These T cell receptor beta chains were read from a single sample in a study of blood T cell repertoires in COVID-19. Clones were sequenced by immunoSEQ multiplex PCR, and TCRdb holds only the in-frame ones, with some missing. The sample holds about 200,000 clones; about 82% are singletons and the top ten take about 9.4%. Sequencing was performed on peripheral blood. The receptors originated from an elderly woman with acute or convalescent COVID-19. CDR3s include the opening cysteine and the closing phenylalanine or tryptophan. Only part of the rows carry a size: once, few, many, or a class if the clone is expanded.

TRBJ2-1	TRBV18	15	few	CASSPPQLVSNEQFF
TRBJ1-2	TRBV4-1	16	many	CASSQAAQGLNYGYTF
TRBJ2-5	TRBV9	17	NA	CASSVGVGGSSGETQYF
TRBJ2-7	TRBV5-4	16	once	CASSPSGVAGKYEQYF
TRBJ1-2	TRBV6-5	14	NA	CASSTYQGSGGYTF
TRBJ1-1	TRBV7-9	16	few	CASSPRTGRMNTEAFF
TRBJ2-5	TRBV7-6	12	NA	CASSFFLEAQYF
TRBJ2-5	TRBV6-5	14	NA	CASSRDRGRETQYF
TRBJ1-4	TRBV7-9	14	few	CASSLQGGDEKLFF
TRBJ1-2	TRBV11-2	12	NA	CASSGSYYGYTF
TRBJ2-7	TRBV27	14	NA	CASSTGDLYYEQYF
TRBJ2-5	TRBV11-3	13	NA	CASSPGVKETQYF
TRBJ1-1	TRBV7-9	14	NA	CASSLGQGNTEAFF
TRBJ2-3	TRBV5-5	16	NA	CASSSSTSGGTDTQYF
TRBJ1-2	TRBV7-2	14	NA	CASSLGAGFYGYTF
TRBJ1-6	TRBV12-3/TRBV12-4	12	few	CASTMGSGALHF
TRBJ2-3	TRBV5-1	13	NA	CASSTGQTDTQYF
TRBJ1-4	TRBV11-2	15	NA	CASSLTGTGTEKLFF
TRBJ1-1	TRBV18	14	NA	CASSPPQGSAEAFF
TRBJ2-3	TRBV4-3	17	NA	CASSQSRGPTYTDTQYF
TRBJ2-1	TRBV9	15	NA	CASSPRAGERNEQFF
TRBJ1-1	TRBV27	16	NA	CASSLTYGRENTEAFF
TRBJ1-4	TRBV4-3	16	NA	CASSLGQGEANEKLFF
TRBJ2-7	TRBV11-2	15	NA	CASSLEGTGLYEQYF
TRBJ2-7	TRBV6-4	14	few	CASTNRHLPYEQYF
TRBJ2-7	TRBV5-1	15	NA	CASSLVAGGYYEQYF